This TCR beta chain was captured in a study of T cells after yellow fever vaccination. As for the study in general: The fractions with low cell numbers were processed using SMART-Seq v4 Ultra Low Input.

The table lists this clonotype with a few counts. Its specificity is unknown. The CDR3 runs 16 residues. V shed 1 base and J shed 4 bases, with 16 bases lying between them. Germline V gene sequence: CDR1 LGHNA, CDR2 YSLEER. As TCR cDNA was made by 5'RACE template switching, a universal primer site and UMIs were added. Each CDR3 protein is one row after TCRdb ran MiXCR on the 5' RACE reads. The table includes roughly 400,000 distinct CDR3 sequences, roughly a sixth detected once. Study-wide results and limits: Primary-vaccination clones mostly resurfaced post-booster (just under 98% CD4, around 88% CD8). The secondary T-cell response peaked on day 5, not day 15, but was weaker.

This TCR was sampled from a man younger than 30 who received the YFV17D yellow fever vaccine. The chain links TRBV4-3 to TRBJ1-1; D might be TRBD1 (5 bases). Specimen: PBMCs, collected before the yellow fever booster vaccination. CDR3: CASSQGSPGGSTEAFF. In DNA, the CDR3 is TGCGCCAGCAGCCAAGGATCTCCCGGGGGGAGCACTGAAGCTTTCTTT.